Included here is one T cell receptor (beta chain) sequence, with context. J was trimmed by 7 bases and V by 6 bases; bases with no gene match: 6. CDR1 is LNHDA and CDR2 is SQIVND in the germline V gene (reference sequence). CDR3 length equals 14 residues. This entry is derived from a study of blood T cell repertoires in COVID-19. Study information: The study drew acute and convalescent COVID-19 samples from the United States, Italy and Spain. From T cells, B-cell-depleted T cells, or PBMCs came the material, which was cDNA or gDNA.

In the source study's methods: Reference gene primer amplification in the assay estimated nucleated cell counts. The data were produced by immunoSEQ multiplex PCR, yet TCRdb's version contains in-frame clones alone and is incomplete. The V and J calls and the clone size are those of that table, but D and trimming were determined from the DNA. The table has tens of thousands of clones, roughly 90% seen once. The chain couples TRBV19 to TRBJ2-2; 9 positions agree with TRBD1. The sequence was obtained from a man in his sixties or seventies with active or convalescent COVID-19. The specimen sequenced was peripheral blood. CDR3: CASSWGQGVGELFF. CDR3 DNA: TGTGCCAGTAGCTGGGGACAGGGTGTCGGGGAGCTGTTTTTT. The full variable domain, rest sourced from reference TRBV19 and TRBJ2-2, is DGGITQSPKYLFRKEGQNVTLSCEQNLNHDAMYWYRQDPGQGLRLIYYSQIVNDFQKGDIAEGYSVSREKKESFPLTVTSAQKNPTAFYLCASSWGQGVGELFFGEGSRLTVL.